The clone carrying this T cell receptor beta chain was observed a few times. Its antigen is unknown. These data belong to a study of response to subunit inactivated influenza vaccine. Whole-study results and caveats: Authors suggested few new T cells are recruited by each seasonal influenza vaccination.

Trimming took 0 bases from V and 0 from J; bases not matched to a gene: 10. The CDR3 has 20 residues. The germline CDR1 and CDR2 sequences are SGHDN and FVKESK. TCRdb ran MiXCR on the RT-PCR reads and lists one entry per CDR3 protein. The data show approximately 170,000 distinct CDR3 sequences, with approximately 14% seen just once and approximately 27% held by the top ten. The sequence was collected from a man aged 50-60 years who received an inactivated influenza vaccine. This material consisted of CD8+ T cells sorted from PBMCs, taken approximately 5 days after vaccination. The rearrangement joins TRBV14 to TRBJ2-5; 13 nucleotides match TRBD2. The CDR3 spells CASSQESGTLAGGYQETQYF. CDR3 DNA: TGTGCCAGCAGCCAAGAGTCGGGGACACTAGCGGGAGGGTACCAAGAGACCCAGTACTTC.